The TCR beta chain described here comes from a study of cytomegalovirus exposure and HLA in healthy donors. Whole-study findings and limits: Owing to their indistinguishability, certain V segments, notably TRBV6-2 and TRBV6-3, were excluded. A further, later analysis showed that HLA-associated TCR beta chains (compared with equally common others) were more clonally expanded.

Of note for this clone: Its antigen is not known.

A multiplex PCR was run with 60 Vbeta primers and 13 Jbeta primers. Clones were read by immunoSEQ multiplex PCR, and TCRdb kept only the in-frame ones, dropping some. The sample yields about 160,000 clones, 82% seen once. The CDR3 has 14 residues. Germline V lookup: CDR1 SGHRS, CDR2 YFSETQ. The ends were cut back, 2 bases at V and 4 bases at J, with 10 bases in the middle. The TCR sequence derives from a girl aged 5 to 17 in good health and CMV-seropositive. Specimen: PBMCs. This chain connects TRBV5-1 to TRBJ2-1, with D maybe TRBD1 (6 bases). The CDR3 DNA follows: TGCGCCAGCAGCTTCACGGGGACATACAATGAGCAGTTCTTC. The encoded protein is CASSFTGTYNEQFF.